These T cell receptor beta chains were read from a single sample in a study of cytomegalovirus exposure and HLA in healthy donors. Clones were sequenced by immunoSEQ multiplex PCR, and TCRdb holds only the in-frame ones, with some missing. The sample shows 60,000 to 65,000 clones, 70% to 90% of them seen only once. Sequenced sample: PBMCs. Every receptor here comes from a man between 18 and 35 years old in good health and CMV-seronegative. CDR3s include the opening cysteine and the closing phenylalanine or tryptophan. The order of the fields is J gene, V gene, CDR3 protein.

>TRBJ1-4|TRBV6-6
CASRPQGASEKLFF
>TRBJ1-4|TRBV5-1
CASSFDDREDVGEKLFF
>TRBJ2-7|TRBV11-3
CASSSYREADYEQYF
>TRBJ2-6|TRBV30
CAFPGSGANVLTF
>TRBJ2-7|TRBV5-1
CASSLRDRGNYEQYF
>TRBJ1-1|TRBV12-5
CASSPNLNTEAFF
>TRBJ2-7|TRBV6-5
CASSWDFQEQYF
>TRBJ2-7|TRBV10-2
CASSDRLRQSSYEQYF
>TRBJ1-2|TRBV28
CASSWDSNYGYTF
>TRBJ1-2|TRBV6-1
CASSEVGVRGYTF
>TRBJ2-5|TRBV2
CASSEVPSGGETQYF
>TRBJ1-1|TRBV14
CASSQRTGRVNTEAFF
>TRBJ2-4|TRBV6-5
CASSYSTGGDIQYF
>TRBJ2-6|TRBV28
CASSSGVSGANVLTF
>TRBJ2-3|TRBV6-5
CASKQAGNTDTQYF
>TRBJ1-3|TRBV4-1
CASSPARGGLSGNTIYF
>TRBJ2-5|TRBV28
CASSLGAGSSFETQYF
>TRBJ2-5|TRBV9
CASSVDYNQETQYF
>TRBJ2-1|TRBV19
CASSFSPTSTLREQFF
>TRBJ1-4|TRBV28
CASSSGQGDEKLFF
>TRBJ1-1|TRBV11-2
CASSLQVSEAFF
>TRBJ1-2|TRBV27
CASSSQAFYGYTF
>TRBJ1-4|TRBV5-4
CASRTGEEEKLFF
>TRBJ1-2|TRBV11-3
CASSSLFPPNYGYTF
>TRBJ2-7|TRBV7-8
CASSSPDVGDYEQYF
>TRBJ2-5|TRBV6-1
CASSVREVETQYF
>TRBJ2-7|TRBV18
CASSRGTGSYEQYF
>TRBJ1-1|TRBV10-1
CASSGQDGEAFF
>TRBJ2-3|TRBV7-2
CASSLGWRGAADTQYF
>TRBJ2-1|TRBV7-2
CASDARGSPYNEQFF
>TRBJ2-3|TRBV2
CASRGSDGQGPDTQYF
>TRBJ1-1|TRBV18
CASSRGQGLDTEAFF
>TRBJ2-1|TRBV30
CAWSLAGGRTYNEQFF
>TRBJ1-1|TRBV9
CASSDSATGPGTEAFF
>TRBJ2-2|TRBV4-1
CASSRPGGPGELFF
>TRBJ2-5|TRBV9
CASSPPEESETQYF
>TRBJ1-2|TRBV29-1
CSGRLSPNYGYTF
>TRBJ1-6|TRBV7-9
CASSLHSYNSPLHF
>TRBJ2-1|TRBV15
CATSRDGSTGNEQFF
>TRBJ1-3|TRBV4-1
CASSQEVLAGNTIYF
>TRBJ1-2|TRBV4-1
CASSQSRGNSYTF
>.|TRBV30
CAWSVDRGYEQYF
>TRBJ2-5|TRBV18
CASSPPAGWETQYF
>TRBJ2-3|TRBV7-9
CASSETSSGGAGADTQYF
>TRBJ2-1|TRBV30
CAWATSGVNEQFF
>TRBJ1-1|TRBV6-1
CASSVDPGAFF
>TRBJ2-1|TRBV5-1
CASRLDFSYNEQFF